This TCR beta chain originates from a study of blood T cell repertoires in COVID-19. In the study overall: Researchers got acute and convalescent COVID-19 samples from the United States, Italy and Spain. PBMCs, B-cell-depleted T cells, or T cells were the source of the cDNA or gDNA that made up the material.

Cohorts were assigned according to the clinical history that participants reported. Cohort 3 donors counted as recovered after two negative PCRs, clearance, or resolved symptoms. Some clones are missing from TCRdb's copy, which holds only in-frame ones; the method was immunoSEQ multiplex PCR. The sample yields approximately 320,000 clones, approximately 90% seen once. This clone was recorded a few times. J was trimmed by 0 bases and V by 2 bases; bases with no gene match: 3. Germline V CDR1 and CDR2: SQVTM, ANQGSEA. This CDR3 has 14 residues. The clonotype originates from a woman aged 18-29 years who had recovered from COVID-19. The chain is built from TRBV29-1 and TRBJ2-7, with TRBD2 identical over 8 bases. The sequenced sample consisted of PBMCs or T cells enriched from blood (not recorded which). Here the CDR3 DNA reads TGCAGCGTTGAAACTAGCGGTATCTCCTACGAGCAGTACTTC. Its protein is CSVETSGISYEQYF.